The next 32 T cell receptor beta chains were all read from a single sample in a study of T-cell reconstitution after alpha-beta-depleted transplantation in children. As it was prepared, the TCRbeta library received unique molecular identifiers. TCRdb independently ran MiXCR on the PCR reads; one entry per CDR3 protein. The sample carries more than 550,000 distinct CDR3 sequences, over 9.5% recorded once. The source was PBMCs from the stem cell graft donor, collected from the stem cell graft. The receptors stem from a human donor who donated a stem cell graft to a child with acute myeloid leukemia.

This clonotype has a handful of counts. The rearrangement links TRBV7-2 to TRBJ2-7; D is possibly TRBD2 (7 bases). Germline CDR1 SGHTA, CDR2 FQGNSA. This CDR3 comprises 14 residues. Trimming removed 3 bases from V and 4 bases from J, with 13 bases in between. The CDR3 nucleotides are TGTGCCAGCAGCTTTTTGGGGGGGCTATACGAGCAGTACTTC. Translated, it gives CASSFLGGLYEQYF.

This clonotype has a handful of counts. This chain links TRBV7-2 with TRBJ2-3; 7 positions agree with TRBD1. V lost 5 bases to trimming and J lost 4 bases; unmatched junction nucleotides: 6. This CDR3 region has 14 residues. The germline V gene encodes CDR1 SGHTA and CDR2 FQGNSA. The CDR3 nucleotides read TGTGCCAGCAGCCCCGGACAGGTCCCAGATACGCAGTATTTT. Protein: CASSPGQVPDTQYF.

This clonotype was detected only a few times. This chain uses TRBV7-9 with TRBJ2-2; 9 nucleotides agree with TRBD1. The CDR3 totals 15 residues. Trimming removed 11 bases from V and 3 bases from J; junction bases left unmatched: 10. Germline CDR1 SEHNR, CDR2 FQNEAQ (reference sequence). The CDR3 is CAAAPGTGYTGELFF. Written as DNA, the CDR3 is TGTGCCGCTGCCCCCGGGACAGGGTACACCGGGGAGCTGTTTTTT.

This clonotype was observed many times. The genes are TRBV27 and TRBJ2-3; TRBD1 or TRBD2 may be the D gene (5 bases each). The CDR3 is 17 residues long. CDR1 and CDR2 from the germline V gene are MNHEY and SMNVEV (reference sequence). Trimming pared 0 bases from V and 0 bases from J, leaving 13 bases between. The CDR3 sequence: CASSLSQPGPSTDTQYF. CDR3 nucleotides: TGTGCCAGCAGTTTATCACAACCGGGACCAAGCACAGATACGCAGTATTTT.

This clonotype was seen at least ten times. This CDR3 reads CASSYLGTSPNEQFF. For the CDR3, the DNA is TGTGCCAGCAGTTACCTCGGGACTAGTCCGAATGAGCAGTTCTTC. The V call is TRBV6-5, the J call TRBJ2-1; the match to TRBD2 covers 8 bases. From germline, CDR1 is MNHEY and CDR2 SVGAGI. Trimming removed 2 bases from V and 7 bases from J; junction bases left unmatched: 7. CDR3 length: 15 amino acids.

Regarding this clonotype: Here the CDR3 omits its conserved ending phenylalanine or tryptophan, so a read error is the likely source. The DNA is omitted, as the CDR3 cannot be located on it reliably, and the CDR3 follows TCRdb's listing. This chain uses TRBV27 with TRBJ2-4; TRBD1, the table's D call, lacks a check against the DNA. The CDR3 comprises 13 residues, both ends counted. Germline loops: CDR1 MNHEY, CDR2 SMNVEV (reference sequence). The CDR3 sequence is CASSSAYQARDRA.

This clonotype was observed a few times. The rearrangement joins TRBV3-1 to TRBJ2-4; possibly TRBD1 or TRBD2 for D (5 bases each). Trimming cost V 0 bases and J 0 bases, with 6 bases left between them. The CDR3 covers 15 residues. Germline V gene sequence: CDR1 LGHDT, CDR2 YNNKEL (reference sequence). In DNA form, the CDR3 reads TGTGCCAGCAGCCAAGAGGGGGAAGCCAAAAACATTCAGTACTTC. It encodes CASSQEGEAKNIQYF.

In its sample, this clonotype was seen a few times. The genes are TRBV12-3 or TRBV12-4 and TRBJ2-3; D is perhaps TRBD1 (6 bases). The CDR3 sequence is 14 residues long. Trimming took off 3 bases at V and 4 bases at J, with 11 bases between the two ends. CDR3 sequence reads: CASSFGQGSDTQYF. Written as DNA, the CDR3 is TGTGCCAGCAGTTTCGGGCAGGGGTCAGATACGCAGTATTTT.

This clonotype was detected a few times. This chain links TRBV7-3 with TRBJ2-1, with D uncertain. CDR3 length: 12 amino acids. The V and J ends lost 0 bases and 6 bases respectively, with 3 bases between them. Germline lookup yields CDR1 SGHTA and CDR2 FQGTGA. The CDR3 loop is CASSLTPNEQFF. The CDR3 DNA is TGTGCCAGCAGCTTAACGCCCAATGAGCAGTTCTTC. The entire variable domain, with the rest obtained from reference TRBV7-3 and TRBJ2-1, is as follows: GAGVSQTPSNKVTEKGKYVELRCDPISGHTALYWYRQSLGQGPEFLIYFQGTGAADDSGLPNDRFFAVRPEGSVSTLKIQRTERGDSAVYLCASSLTPNEQFFGPGTRLTVL.

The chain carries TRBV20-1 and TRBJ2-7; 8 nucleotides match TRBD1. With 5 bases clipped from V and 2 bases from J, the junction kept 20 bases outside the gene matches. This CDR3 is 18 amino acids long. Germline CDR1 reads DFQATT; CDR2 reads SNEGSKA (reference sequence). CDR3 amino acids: CSAFSTGTGIVRTYEQYF. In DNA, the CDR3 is TGCAGTGCTTTTAGTACCGGGACAGGAATAGTGCGGACCTACGAGCAGTACTTC.

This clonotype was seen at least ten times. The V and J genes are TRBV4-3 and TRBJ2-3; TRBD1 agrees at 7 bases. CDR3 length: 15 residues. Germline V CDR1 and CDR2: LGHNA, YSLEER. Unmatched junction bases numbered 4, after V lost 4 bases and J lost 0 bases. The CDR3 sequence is CASSPGTASTDTQYF. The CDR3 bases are TGCGCCAGCAGCCCCGGGACAGCTAGCACAGATACGCAGTATTTT.

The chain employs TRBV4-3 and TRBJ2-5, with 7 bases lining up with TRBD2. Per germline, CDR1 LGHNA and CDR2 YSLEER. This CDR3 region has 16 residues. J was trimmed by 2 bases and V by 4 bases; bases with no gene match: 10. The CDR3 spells CASSRSGRAGQETQYF. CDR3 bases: TGCGCCAGCAGCCGGTCAGGGAGGGCGGGGCAAGAGACCCAGTACTTC.

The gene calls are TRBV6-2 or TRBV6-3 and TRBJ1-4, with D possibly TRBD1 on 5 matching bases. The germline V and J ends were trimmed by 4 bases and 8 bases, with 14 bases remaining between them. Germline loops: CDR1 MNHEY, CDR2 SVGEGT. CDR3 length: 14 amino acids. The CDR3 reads CASSFLRDDEKLFF. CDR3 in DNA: TGTGCCAGCAGTTTCCTCCGGGACGACGAAAAACTGTTTTTT.

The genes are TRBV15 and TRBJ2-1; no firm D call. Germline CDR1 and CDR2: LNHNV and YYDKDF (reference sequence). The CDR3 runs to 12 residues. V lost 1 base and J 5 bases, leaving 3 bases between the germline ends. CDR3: CATSRANNEQFF. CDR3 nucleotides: TGTGCCACCAGCAGAGCCAACAATGAGCAGTTCTTC.

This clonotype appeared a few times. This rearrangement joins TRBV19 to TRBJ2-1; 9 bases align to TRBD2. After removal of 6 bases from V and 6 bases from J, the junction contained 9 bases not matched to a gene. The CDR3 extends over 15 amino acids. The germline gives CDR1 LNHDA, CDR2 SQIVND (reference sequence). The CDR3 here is CASRASGTGPNEQFF. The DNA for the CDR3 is TGTGCCAGTAGGGCTAGCGGGACCGGCCCCAATGAGCAGTTCTTC.

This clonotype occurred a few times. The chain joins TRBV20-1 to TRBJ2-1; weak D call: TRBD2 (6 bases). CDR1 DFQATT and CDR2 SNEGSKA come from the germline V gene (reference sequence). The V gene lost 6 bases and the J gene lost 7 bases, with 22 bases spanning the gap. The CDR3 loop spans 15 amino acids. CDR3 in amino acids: CSAPLGATGENEQFF. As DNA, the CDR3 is TGCAGTGCCCCATTAGGAGCTACGGGAGAGAATGAGCAGTTCTTC.

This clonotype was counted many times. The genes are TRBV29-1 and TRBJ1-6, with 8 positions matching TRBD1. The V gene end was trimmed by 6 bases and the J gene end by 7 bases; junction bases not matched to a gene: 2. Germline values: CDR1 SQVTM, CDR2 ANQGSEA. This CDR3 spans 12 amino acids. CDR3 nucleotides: TGCAGCGTCGGGACAGGCAATTCACCCCTCCACTTT. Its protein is CSVGTGNSPLHF. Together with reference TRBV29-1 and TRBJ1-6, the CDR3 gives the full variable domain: SAVISQKPSRDICQRGTSLTIQCQVDSQVTMMFWYRQQPGQSLTLIATANQGSEATYESGFVIDKFPISRPNLTFSTLTVSNMSPEDSSIYLCSVGTGNSPLHFGNGTRLTVT.

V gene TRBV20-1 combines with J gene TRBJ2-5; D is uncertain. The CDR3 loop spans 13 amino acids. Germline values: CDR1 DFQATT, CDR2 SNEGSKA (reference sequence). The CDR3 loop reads CSPRRRPQETQYF. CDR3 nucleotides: TGCAGCCCCAGGAGACGGCCCCAAGAGACCCAGTACTTC.

CDR3 sequence reads: CASSRDRGRGTQYF. The CDR3 DNA sequence: TGTGCCAGCTCACGTGACAGGGGGCGAGGGACCCAGTACTTC. The V and J genes are TRBV18 and TRBJ2-5, with 10 bases lining up with TRBD1. CDR1 KGHSH and CDR2 LQKENI come from the germline V gene. V was pared by 4 bases and J by 7 bases, with 6 bases of the junction left unmatched. This CDR3 has 14 residues.

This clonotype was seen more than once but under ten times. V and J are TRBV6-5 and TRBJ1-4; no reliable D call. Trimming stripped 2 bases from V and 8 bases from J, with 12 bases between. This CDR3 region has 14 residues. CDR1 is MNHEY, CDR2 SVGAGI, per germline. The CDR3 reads CASSYGGNGEKLFF. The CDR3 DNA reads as TGTGCCAGCAGTTACGGAGGCAACGGGGAAAAACTGTTTTTT.

The CDR3 reads CASSERGTYEQYF. Here the CDR3 DNA reads TGTGCCAGCAGTGAACGGGGCACCTACGAGCAGTACTTC. This sequence joins TRBV6-1 and TRBJ2-7; D possibly uses TRBD1 or TRBD2 (5 bases each). The V end lost 2 bases, the J end lost 2 bases, and 7 bases lay between the germline ends. This CDR3 has 13 amino acids. Germline assignment: CDR1 MNHNS and CDR2 SASEGT.

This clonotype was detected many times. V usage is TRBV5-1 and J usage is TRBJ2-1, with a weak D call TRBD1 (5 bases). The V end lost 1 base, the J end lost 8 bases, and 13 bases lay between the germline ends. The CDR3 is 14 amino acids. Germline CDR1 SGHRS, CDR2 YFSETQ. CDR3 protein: CASSLQGSLDEQFF. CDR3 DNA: TGCGCCAGCAGCTTGCAGGGTAGTTTAGATGAGCAGTTCTTC.

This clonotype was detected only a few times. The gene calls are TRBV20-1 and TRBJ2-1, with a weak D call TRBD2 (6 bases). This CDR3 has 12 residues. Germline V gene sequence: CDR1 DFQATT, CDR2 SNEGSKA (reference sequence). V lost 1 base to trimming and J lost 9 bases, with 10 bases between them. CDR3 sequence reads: CSARVAALEQFF. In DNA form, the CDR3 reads TGCAGTGCTAGAGTAGCGGCGCTTGAGCAGTTCTTC.

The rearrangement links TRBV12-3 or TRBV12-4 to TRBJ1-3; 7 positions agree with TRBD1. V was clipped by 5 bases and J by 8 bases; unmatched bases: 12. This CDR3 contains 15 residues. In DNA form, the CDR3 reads TGTGCCAGCAGTCTCCAACATGGACAGGTTGACACCATATATTTT. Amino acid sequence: CASSLQHGQVDTIYF.

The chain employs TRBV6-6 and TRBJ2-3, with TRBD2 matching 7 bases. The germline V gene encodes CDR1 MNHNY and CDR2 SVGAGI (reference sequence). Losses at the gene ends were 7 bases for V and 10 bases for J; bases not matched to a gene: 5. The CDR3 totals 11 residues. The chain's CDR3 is CASTYGLAQYF. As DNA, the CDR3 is TGTGCCAGCACCTACGGACTAGCGCAGTATTTT.

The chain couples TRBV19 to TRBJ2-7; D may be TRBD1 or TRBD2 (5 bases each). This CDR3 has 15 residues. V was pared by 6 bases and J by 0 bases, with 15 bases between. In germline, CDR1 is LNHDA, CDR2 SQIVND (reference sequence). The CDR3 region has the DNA TGTGCCAGTAGCTCGACAGCGGTGAGCTCCTACGAGCAGTACTTC. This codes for CASSSTAVSSYEQYF.

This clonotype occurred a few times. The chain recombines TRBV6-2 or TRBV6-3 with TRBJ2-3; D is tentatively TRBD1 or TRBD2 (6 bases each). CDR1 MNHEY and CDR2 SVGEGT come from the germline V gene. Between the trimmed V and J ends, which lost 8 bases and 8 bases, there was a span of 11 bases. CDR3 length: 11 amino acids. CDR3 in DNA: TGTGCCAGCGAACAGGGAGGTACGCAGTATTTT. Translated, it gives CASEQGGTQYF.

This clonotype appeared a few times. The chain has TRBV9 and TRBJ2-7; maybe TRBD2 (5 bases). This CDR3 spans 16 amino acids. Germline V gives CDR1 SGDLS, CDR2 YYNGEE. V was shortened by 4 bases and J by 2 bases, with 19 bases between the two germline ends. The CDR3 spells CASSPEIGLLTYEQYF. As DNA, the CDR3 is TGTGCCAGCAGCCCCGAAATCGGACTCCTGACCTACGAGCAGTACTTC.

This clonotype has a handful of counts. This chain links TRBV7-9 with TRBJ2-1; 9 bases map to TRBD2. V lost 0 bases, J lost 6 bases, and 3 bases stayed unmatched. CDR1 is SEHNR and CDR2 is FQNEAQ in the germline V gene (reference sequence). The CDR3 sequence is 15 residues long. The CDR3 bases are TGTGCCAGCAGCTTAGCTAGCGGGAGCCCCAATGAGCAGTTCTTC. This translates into CASSLASGSPNEQFF.

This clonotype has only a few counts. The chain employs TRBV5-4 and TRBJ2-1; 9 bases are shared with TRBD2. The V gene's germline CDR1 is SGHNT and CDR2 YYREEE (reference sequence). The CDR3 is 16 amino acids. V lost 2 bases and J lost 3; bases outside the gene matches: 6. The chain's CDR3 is CASSFVAGAGYNEQFF. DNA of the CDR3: TGTGCCAGCAGCTTCGTAGCGGGAGCCGGCTACAATGAGCAGTTCTTC. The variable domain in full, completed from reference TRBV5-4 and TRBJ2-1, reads ETGVTQSPTHLIKTRGQQVTLRCSSQSGHNTVSWYQQALGQGPQFIFQYYREEENGRGNFPPRFSGLQFPNYSSELNVNALELDDSALYLCASSFVAGAGYNEQFFGPGTRLTVL.

The CDR3 spells CASSSGTASYEQYF. The DNA of the CDR3 is TGTGCCAGCAGTTCCGGGACGGCCTCCTACGAGCAGTACTTC. The rearrangement joins TRBV6-5 to TRBJ2-7; D may correspond to TRBD1 or TRBD2 (5 bases each). V was trimmed by 4 bases and J by 0 bases, leaving 10 bases between them. Germline V gene data show CDR1 as MNHEY and CDR2 as SVGAGI. The CDR3 is 14 amino acids.

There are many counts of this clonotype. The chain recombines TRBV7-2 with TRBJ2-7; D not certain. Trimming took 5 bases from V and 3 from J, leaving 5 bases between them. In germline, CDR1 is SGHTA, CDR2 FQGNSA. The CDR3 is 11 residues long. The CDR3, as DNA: TGTGCCAGCAGCCTGCACTACGAGCAGTACTTC. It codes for CASSLHYEQYF.